Listed here is a single T cell receptor (beta chain). Its specificity is not known. The data originate from a study of cytomegalovirus exposure and HLA in healthy donors. Findings and caveats of the study: In a later analysis, HLA-C alleles had the fewest associated TCRs, DRB1 alleles the most. Previously analyzed data showed that most TCR beta V segments were productive at a frequency of about 90% or about 30%.

PCR amplification relied on 60 Vbeta primers (plus 13 Jbeta primers). Profiled with immunoSEQ multiplex PCR; TCRdb holds only in-frame clones, not every one. The profile shows roughly 140,000 clones, roughly 78% of them singletons. The CDR3 contains 17 residues. V lost 3 bases and J 0 bases, leaving 15 bases between the germline ends. CDR1 is MGHRA, CDR2 YSYEKL, per germline. This chain joins TRBV4-1 and TRBJ1-3; no firm D call. Sequences were obtained from PBMCs. The origin of this receptor is a man aged 30-40 years in good health and CMV-seronegative. The DNA for the CDR3 is TGCGCCAGCAGCCATCCCGGAGGGCCTACCTCTGGAAACACCATATATTTT. It translates to CASSHPGGPTSGNTIYF.